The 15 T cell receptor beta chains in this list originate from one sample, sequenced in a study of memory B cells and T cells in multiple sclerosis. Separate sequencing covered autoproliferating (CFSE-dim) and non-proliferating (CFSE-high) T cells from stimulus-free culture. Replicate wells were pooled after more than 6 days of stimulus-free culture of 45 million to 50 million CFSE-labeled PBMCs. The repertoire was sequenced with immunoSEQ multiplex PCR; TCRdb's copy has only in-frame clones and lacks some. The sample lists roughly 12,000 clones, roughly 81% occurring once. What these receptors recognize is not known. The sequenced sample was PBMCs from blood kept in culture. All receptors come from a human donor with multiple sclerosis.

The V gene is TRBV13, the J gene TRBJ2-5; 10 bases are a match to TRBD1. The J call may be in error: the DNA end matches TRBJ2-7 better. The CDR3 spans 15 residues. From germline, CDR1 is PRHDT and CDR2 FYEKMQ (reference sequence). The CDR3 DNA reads TGTGCCAGCAGCCCAAGGGGACAGGGGTACTACGAGCAGTACTTC. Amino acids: CASSPRGQGYYEQYF.

The CDR3 coding sequence is TGCAGCGGCCACGGAGCTAACTATGGCTACACCTTC. It is translated as CSGHGANYGYTF. The rearrangement joins TRBV29-1 to TRBJ1-2; D is unresolved. Germline V gene lookup returns CDR1 SQVTM and CDR2 ANQGSEA. With 7 bases removed from V and 0 bases from J, the gap between germline ends came to 9 bases. The CDR3 has 12 residues. The complete variable domain, with remaining parts taken from reference TRBV29-1 and TRBJ1-2, reads SAVISQKPSRDICQRGTSLTIQCQVDSQVTMMFWYRQQPGQSLTLIATANQGSEATYESGFVIDKFPISRPNLTFSTLTVSNMSPEDSSIYLCSGHGANYGYTFGSGTRLTVV.

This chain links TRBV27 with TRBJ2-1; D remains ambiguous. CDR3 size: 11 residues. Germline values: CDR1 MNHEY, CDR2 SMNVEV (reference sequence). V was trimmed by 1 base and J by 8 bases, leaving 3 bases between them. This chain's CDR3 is CASSLFDEQFF. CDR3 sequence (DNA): TGTGCCAGCAGTTTATTTGATGAGCAGTTCTTC.

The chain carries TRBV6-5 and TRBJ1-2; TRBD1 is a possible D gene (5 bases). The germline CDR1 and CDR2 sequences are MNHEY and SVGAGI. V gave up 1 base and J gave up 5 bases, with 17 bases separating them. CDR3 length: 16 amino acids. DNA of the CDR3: TGTGCCAGCAGTTACTGGGGCAGACTAATACCTTATGGCTACACCTTC. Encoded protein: CASSYWGRLIPYGYTF.

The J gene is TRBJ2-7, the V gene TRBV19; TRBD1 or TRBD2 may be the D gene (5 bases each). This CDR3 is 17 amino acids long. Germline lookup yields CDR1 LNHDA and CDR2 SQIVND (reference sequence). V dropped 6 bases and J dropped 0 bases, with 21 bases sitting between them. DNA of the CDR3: TGTGCCAGTAGCCAAACGACGGGACGAAGAAACTCCTACGAGCAGTACTTC. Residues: CASSQTTGRRNSYEQYF.

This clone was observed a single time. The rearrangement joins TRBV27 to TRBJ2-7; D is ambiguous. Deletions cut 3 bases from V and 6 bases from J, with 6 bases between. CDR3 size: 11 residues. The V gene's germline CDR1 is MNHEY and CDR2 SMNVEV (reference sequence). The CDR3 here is CASSLGLEQYF. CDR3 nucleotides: TGTGCCAGCAGTTTGGGCCTCGAGCAGTACTTC.

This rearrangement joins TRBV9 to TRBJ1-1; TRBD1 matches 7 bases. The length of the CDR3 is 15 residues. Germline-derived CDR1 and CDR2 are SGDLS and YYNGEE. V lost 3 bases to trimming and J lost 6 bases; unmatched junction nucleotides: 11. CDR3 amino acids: CASSAVVRQGAEAFF. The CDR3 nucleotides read TGTGCCAGCAGCGCAGTAGTCCGACAGGGCGCTGAAGCTTTCTTT.

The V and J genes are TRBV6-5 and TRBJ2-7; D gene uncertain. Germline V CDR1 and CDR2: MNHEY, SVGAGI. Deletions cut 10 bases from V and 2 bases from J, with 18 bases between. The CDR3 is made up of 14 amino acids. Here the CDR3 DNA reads TGTGCCACCCAAGGGTCCGATAACCCCTACGAGCAGTACTTC. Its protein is CATQGSDNPYEQYF.

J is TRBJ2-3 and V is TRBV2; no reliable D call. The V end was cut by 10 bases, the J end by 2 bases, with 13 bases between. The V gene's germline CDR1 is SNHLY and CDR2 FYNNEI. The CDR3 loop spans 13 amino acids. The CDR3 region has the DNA TGTGCCACCCATAGGGATGTCACAGATACGCAGTATTTT. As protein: CATHRDVTDTQYF.

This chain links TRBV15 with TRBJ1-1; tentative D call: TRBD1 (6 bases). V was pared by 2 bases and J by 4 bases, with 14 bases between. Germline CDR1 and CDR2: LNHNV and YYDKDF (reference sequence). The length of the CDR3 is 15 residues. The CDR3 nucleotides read TGTGCCACCAGCAGAACTACAGGGTTGGCCACTGAAGCTTTCTTT. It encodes CATSRTTGLATEAFF.

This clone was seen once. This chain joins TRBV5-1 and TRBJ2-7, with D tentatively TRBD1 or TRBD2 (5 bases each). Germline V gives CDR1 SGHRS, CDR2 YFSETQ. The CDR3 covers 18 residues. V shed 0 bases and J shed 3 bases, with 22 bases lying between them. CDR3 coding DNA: TGCGCCAGCAGCTTGGGGACACGAAATAGTGGGAGTGACTACGAGCAGTACTTC. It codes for CASSLGTRNSGSDYEQYF.

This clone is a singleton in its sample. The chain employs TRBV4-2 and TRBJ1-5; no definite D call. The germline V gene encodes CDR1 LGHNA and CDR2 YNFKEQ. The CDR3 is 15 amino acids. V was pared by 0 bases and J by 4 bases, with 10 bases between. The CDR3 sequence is CASSQDRNGNQPQHF. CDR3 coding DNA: TGTGCCAGCAGCCAAGATAGGAATGGAAATCAGCCCCAGCATTTT.

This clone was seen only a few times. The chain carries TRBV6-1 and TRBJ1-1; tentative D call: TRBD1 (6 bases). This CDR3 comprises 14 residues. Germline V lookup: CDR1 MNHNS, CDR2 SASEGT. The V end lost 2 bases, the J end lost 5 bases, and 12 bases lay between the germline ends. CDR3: CASSEIGRGTEAFF. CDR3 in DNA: TGTGCCAGCAGTGAAATCGGCAGGGGAACTGAAGCTTTCTTT.

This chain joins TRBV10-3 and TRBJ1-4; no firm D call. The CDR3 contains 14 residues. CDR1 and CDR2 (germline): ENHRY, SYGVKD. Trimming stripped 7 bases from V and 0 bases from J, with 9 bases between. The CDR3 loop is CAIKDGATNEKLFF. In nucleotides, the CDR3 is TGTGCCATCAAGGACGGTGCAACTAATGAAAAACTGTTTTTT.

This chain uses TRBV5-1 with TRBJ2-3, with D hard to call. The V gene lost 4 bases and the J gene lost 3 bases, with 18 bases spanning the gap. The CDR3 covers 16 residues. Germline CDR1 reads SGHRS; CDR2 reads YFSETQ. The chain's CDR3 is CASSLRYTAGTDTQYF. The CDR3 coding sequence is TGCGCCAGCAGCCTACGATACACGGCCGGAACAGATACGCAGTATTTT.